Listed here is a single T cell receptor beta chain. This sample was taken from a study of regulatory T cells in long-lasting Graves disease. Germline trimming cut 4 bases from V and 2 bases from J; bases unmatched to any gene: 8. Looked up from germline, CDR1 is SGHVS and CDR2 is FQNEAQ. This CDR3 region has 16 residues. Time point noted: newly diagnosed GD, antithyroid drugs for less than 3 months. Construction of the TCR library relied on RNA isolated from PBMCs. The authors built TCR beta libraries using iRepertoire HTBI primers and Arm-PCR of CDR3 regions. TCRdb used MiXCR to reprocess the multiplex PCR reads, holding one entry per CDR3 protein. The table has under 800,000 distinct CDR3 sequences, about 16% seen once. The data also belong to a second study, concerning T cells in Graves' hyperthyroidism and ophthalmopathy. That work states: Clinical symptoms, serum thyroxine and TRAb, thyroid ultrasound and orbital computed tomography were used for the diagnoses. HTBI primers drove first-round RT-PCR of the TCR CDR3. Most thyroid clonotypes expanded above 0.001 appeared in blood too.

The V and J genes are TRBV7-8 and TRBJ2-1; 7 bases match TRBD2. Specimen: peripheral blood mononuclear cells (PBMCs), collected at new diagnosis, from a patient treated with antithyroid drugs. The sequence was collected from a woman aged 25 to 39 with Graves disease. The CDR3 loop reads CASSSLEAGPYNEQFF. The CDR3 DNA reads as TGTGCCAGCAGCTCCCTCGAAGCGGGGCCCTACAATGAGCAGTTCTTC.